The clone carrying this T cell receptor (beta chain) appeared a single time. Data came from immunoSEQ multiplex PCR; TCRdb stores just in-frame clones and leaves some out. Found here are about 170,000 clones, 85% to 90% of them singletons; the top ten hold roughly 2%. The CDR3 runs to 17 residues. Germline loops: CDR1 SEHNR, CDR2 FQNEAQ (reference sequence). V trimming: 7 bases; J trimming: 1 base; junction bases outside the gene matches: 11. The data were obtained in a study of blood T cell repertoires in COVID-19. Across the study: Specimens from acute and convalescent COVID-19 originated in the United States, Italy and Spain.

This TCR derives from a man over 45 who had recovered from COVID-19. The chain links TRBV7-9 to TRBJ2-2; 8 nucleotides match TRBD2. Sequencing was carried out using peripheral blood. CDR3 amino acids: CASTNSIAGRNTGELFF. DNA of the CDR3: TGTGCCAGCACCAACTCGATAGCGGGGCGGAACACCGGGGAGCTGTTTTTT.